This is a list of T cell receptor beta chains from one sample in a study of STAT5B mutations in CD4+ large granular lymphocyte leukemia. The table came from immunoSEQ multiplex PCR; TCRdb's copy has only in-frame clones and leaves some out. The data hold 45,000 to 50,000 clones, with 84% observed a single time. The sequenced material came from CD4+ T cells from blood buffy coats. The receptors stem from a human donor in good health. Both conserved end residues are part of each CDR3. The D gene is left open where the match is weak.

d_call | j_call | v_call | cdr3_aa
TRBD1 | TRBJ2-3 | TRBV14 | CASSPGTGGLDTQYF
- | TRBJ2-3 | TRBV28 | CASIGTETDTQYF
- | TRBJ2-3 | TRBV9 | CASSGSGYTDTQYF
TRBD1 | TRBJ2-7 | TRBV23-1 | CASSHPKRTGDISEQYF
TRBD1 | TRBJ1-1 | TRBV5-1 | CASSSTGGSTEAFF
TRBD1 | TRBJ2-3 | TRBV5-1 | CASSLGVLMGQGTDTQYF
TRBD2 | TRBJ2-3 | TRBV11-2 | CASSFSGKSTDTQYF
- | TRBJ2-2 | TRBV29-1 | CSVDNIGELFF
- | TRBJ2-7 | TRBV28 | CASSSDRDGDYEQYF
TRBD1 | TRBJ1-5 | TRBV19 | CASSYAGTGLNQPQHF
- | TRBJ1-4 | TRBV28 | CAGSSGLVGNEKLFF
- | TRBJ2-4 | TRBV21-1 | CASSGSDEIAKNIQYF
- | TRBJ2-1 | TRBV6-4 | CASSDSPGSSYNEQFF
TRBD1 | TRBJ1-5 | TRBV6-5 | CASSSTGTSNQPQHF
- | TRBJ1-2 | TRBV11-3 | CASSPRGGGYTF
- | TRBJ2-2 | TRBV5-1 | CASSLRAANTGELFF
- | TRBJ1-1 | TRBV6-1 | CASSDREGWNTEAFF